The source of this T cell receptor beta chain is a study of blood T cell repertoires in COVID-19. Study information: Nucleic acid was either cDNA or gDNA, and it came from T cells, B-cell-depleted T cells, or PBMCs.

In the study's own analysis: Nucleated cell counts were estimated from reference gene primer amplification. TCRdb keeps only in-frame clones here, not all; method: immunoSEQ multiplex PCR. V and J calls and clone size are given by that table; D and trimming were obtained from the DNA. The table has over 150,000 clones, roughly 80% seen once. Clinical histories supplied by participants themselves formed the basis of cohort assignment. V was pared by 0 bases and J by 3 bases, with 29 bases between. Per the germline V gene, CDR1 is SNHLY and CDR2 is FYNNEI. This CDR3 spans 21 amino acids. This sequence originates from a woman between 55 and 75 years old who had recovered from COVID-19. The specimen sequenced was PBMCs or T cells enriched from blood (not recorded which). The genes are TRBV2 and TRBJ1-1; the D gene is possibly TRBD1 (6 bases). This CDR3 reads CASSEARAGEGGRLRDTEAFF. Here the CDR3 DNA reads TGTGCCAGCAGTGAAGCCCGGGCAGGGGAAGGGGGTAGGTTAAGAGACACTGAAGCTTTCTTT.